This T cell receptor beta chain was obtained from a study of shared T cell receptors in the human thymus. CDR1 and CDR2 (germline): SGHRS, YFSETQ. The V end lost 6 bases, the J end lost 1 base, and 14 bases lay between the germline ends. This CDR3 has 15 residues. Repertoires were generated with immunoSEQ multiplex PCR, while TCRdb's copy carries only in-frame clones and drops some. The repertoire holds approximately 580,000 clones, with roughly 74% as singletons. This same sample was also part of a study on human thymus T cells. This second study says: Resections removed during corrective heart surgery provided the thymus tissue used. Unrelated individuals had highly overlapping thymic repertoires, as reported in related research.

The sequence was obtained from a boy under two years old with a congenital heart defect. The sequencing input was thymocytes. The chain recombines TRBV5-1 with TRBJ1-5, with D possibly TRBD1 on 5 matching bases. The CDR3 reads CASTATGDSNQPQHF. The CDR3 bases are TGCGCCAGCACAGCGACGGGGGACAGCAATCAGCCCCAGCATTTT.